A single T cell receptor beta chain is shown here with its context. These data are taken from a study of T cell changes during pregnancy in multiple sclerosis. CDR1 is SGHVS and CDR2 is FQNEAQ in the germline V gene. With V trimmed by 5 bases and J by 1 base, 7 bases remained unmatched. The CDR3 covers 15 residues. Method: immunoSEQ multiplex PCR; TCRdb's copy keeps in-frame clones and lacks some. The sample has roughly 40,000 clones; 89% are singletons. The TCR originated in a female donor with multiple sclerosis, enrolled in a pregnancy study. The sample was CD4+ T cells from peripheral blood mononuclear cells, taken in the first trimester of pregnancy. The chain combines TRBV7-8 with TRBJ1-2; the match to TRBD1 covers 7 bases. CDR3 amino acids: CASSLTQGRNYGYTF. Written as DNA, the CDR3 is TGTGCCAGCAGCCTCACACAGGGGCGTAACTATGGCTACACCTTC.